The sample holds a few counts of the clone carrying this TCR beta chain. What it recognizes is unknown. J was trimmed by 2 bases and V by 2 bases; bases with no gene match: 6. From germline, CDR1 is MNHEY and CDR2 SVGAGI. This CDR3 region has 16 residues. This sample was included in a study of response to subunit inactivated influenza vaccine. Study results and limitations: It was the authors' suggestion that each seasonal influenza vaccination recruits few new T cells.

A single record per CDR3 protein comes from TCRdb applying MiXCR to the RT-PCR reads. The data hold about 190,000 distinct CDR3 sequences, with around an eighth observed a single time. The chain combines TRBV6-5 with TRBJ2-5, with 9 bases that match TRBD1. The source of this sequence is a man aged 45-60 years who received an inactivated influenza vaccine. The source material was CD8+ T cells sorted from PBMCs, sampled around 5 days after vaccination. CDR3 residues: CASSYPGTGQQETQYF. CDR3 nucleotide sequence: TGTGCCAGCAGTTACCCGGGGACAGGGCAGCAAGAGACCCAGTACTTC.